A selection of T cell receptor beta chains follows, all from one sample in a study of CD8+ T cells in alopecia areata. Sequenced by immunoSEQ multiplex PCR; TCRdb stores in-frame clones only, minus some. Of about 110,000 clones in the sample, around 59% are singletons; the top ten hold 20%. Sequenced sample: CD8+ T cells sorted from blood. These receptors were collected from a human donor in good health. Both conserved end residues are part of each CDR3. Each record gives: J gene, clone size, CDR3 length, V gene, D gene, CDR3 protein, CDR3 DNA. A D gene is named only where the DNA matches it firmly. The size field is filled for only some rows; it gives once, few, many or a size class.

TRBJ2-1,NA,15,TRBV6-4,TRBD2,CASSDRAGGNAEQFF,TGTGCCAGCAGTGATAGGGCGGGGGGAAATGCTGAGCAGTTCTTC
TRBJ2-5,NA,14,TRBV7-8,NA,CASSQRTSGETQYF,TGTGCCAGCAGCCAGAGGACGTCAGGGGAGACCCAGTACTTC
TRBJ2-3,NA,13,TRBV7-6,NA,CASSATSTDTQYF,TGTGCCAGCAGCGCAACTAGCACAGATACGCAGTATTTT
TRBJ2-2,NA,14,TRBV7-2,TRBD2,CASSSGGNTGELFF,TGTGCCAGCAGTTCGGGGGGGAACACCGGGGAGCTGTTTTTT
TRBJ1-2,NA,15,TRBV28,NA,CASSFPEGIVYGYTF,TGTGCCAGCAGTTTTCCCGAGGGTATCGTCTATGGCTACACCTTC
TRBJ2-7,NA,16,TRBV25-1,NA,CASSEVDESGGNEQYF,TGTGCCAGCAGTGAAGTGGATGAGAGTGGGGGGAACGAGCAGTACTTC
TRBJ2-5,NA,14,TRBV5-1,NA,CASSLEGLQETQYF,TGCGCCAGCAGCTTGGAAGGGCTCCAAGAGACCCAGTACTTC
TRBJ1-1,NA,14,TRBV5-1,NA,CASSRSGMNTEAFF,TGCGCCAGCAGCCGGTCTGGGATGAACACTGAAGCTTTCTTT
TRBJ1-5,NA,21,TRBV4-3,NA,CASSQDPLGGHFGLGNQPQHF,TGCGCCAGCAGCCAAGATCCGTTGGGGGGGCATTTCGGGCTTGGCAATCAGCCCCAGCATTTT
TRBJ2-1,NA,13,TRBV27,NA,CASSLLGANEQFF,TGTGCCAGCAGTCTCCTCGGGGCCAATGAGCAGTTCTTC
TRBJ1-1,once,14,TRBV5-1,NA,CASSPEWMNTEAFF,TGCGCCAGCAGCCCGGAGTGGATGAACACTGAAGCTTTCTTT
TRBJ1-2,NA,11,TRBV28,NA,CASSPDEGYTF,TGTGCCAGCAGCCCCGACGAGGGCTACACCTTC
TRBJ1-1,few,12,TRBV29-1,NA,CSVDNIGTEAFF,TGCAGCGTTGACAATATAGGCACTGAAGCTTTCTTT
TRBJ2-2,few,17,TRBV4-3,TRBD1,CASSRSTQGDGTGELFF,TGCGCCAGCAGCCGATCCACTCAGGGGGATGGCACCGGGGAGCTGTTTTTT
TRBJ1-5,NA,15,TRBV6-5,NA,CASSYSTGEGQPQHF,TGTGCCAGCAGTTACTCTACGGGGGAGGGCCAGCCCCAGCATTTT
TRBJ1-2,NA,15,TRBV28,TRBD1,CASSLGQGGRDGYTF,TGTGCCAGCAGTTTAGGACAGGGGGGACGGGATGGCTACACCTTC
TRBJ1-4,NA,17,TRBV25-1,NA,CASSESAGWEGDEKLFF,TGTGCCAGCAGTGAATCCGCCGGGTGGGAGGGAGATGAAAAACTGTTTTTT
TRBJ1-2,NA,12,TRBV9,NA,CASTTDSYGYTF,TGTGCCAGCACCACAGACTCTTATGGCTACACCTTC
TRBJ2-6,NA,16,TRBV11-2,NA,CASSFPLGDRANVLTF,TGTGCCAGCAGCTTCCCCCTCGGGGATAGGGCCAACGTCCTGACTTTC
TRBJ1-1,NA,11,TRBV29-1,NA,CSVGQNTEAFF,TGCAGCGTTGGGCAGAACACTGAAGCTTTCTTT
TRBJ2-7,once,14,TRBV28,TRBD1,CASSYRGMAYEQYF,TGTGCCAGCAGTTACAGGGGCATGGCCTACGAGCAGTACTTC
TRBJ1-6,NA,14,TRBV7-9,TRBD1,CASSLESPRDSLHF,TGTGCCAGCAGCTTAGAATCTCCTCGGGACAGCCTCCACTTT
TRBJ1-6,NA,15,TRBV19,NA,CASGTQGNERSPLHF,TGTGCCAGTGGAACTCAGGGTAATGAGAGGTCACCCCTCCACTTT
TRBJ2-5,NA,15,TRBV4-3,TRBD1,CASSQTQGHGETQYF,TGCGCCAGCAGCCAAACACAGGGGCACGGGGAGACCCAGTACTTC
TRBJ2-2,NA,15,TRBV11-2,NA,CASSLGGAYTGELFF,TGTGCCAGCAGCTTAGGGGGCGCCTACACCGGGGAGCTGTTTTTT
TRBJ2-2,few,13,TRBV29-1,NA,CSVEGVNTGELFF,TGCAGCGTTGAAGGGGTTAACACCGGGGAGCTGTTTTTT
TRBJ2-7,NA,14,TRBV13,NA,CASSHRDRRYEQYF,TGTGCCAGCAGTCACCGGGACCGCCGGTACGAGCAGTACTTC
TRBJ2-5,NA,14,TRBV5-6,NA,CASSWGLGEETQYF,TGTGCCAGCAGCTGGGGGCTAGGGGAAGAGACCCAGTACTTC
TRBJ2-5,NA,11,TRBV28,NA,CASSVEETQYF,TGTGCCAGCAGTGTGGAGGAGACCCAGTACTTC
TRBJ1-2,NA,13,TRBV28,NA,CASSLAPAVGYTF,TGTGCCAGCAGTTTAGCGCCAGCTGTTGGCTACACCTTC
TRBJ1-5,many,15,TRBV4-1,NA,CASSEVGAGNQPQHF,TGCGCCAGCAGCGAGGTTGGGGCGGGCAATCAGCCCCAGCATTTT